The TCR beta chain under discussion was sequenced for a study of blood T cell repertoires in COVID-19. Across the study: From the United States, Italy and Spain came samples of acute and convalescent COVID-19.

Libraries were prepared by immunoSEQ multiplex PCR; TCRdb keeps only in-frame clonotypes and omits some of them. Of some 200,000 clones in the sample, more than 75% were seen once. The germline V and J ends were trimmed by 2 bases and 9 bases, with 8 bases remaining between them. The CDR3 runs 12 residues. Germline CDR1 is SEHNR and CDR2 is FQNEAQ (reference sequence). This clone was picked up many times. The clonotype originates from a woman aged 45-65 years with active or convalescent COVID-19. V usage is TRBV7-9 and J usage is TRBJ2-1, with TRBD2 as a possible D gene (6 bases). Sequences were obtained from peripheral blood. The CDR3 DNA reads as TGTGCCAGCAGCTTACGGGGGAGTGAGCAGTTCTTC. This codes for CASSLRGSEQFF.